What follows are 23 T cell receptor beta chains derived from one specimen sequenced in a study of T cell responses to AZD1222 COVID-19 vaccine. The data were produced by immunoSEQ multiplex PCR, yet TCRdb's version contains in-frame clones alone and is incomplete. The sample yields around 35,000 clones, 85% to 90% seen once. The specimen comprised peripheral blood, sampled 28 days after the second AZD1222 dose. The receptors were sampled from an adult who received the AZD1222 COVID-19 vaccine.

This clone appeared a few times. V usage is TRBV27 and J usage is TRBJ2-7; a weak D match, TRBD1 (5 bases). V was trimmed by 0 bases and J by 2 bases, leaving 11 bases between them. CDR3 length equals 15 residues. Germline V gives CDR1 MNHEY, CDR2 SMNVEV (reference sequence). The CDR3 loop is CASSLSMGPPYEQYF. The CDR3 DNA sequence: TGTGCCAGCAGTTTATCGATGGGGCCCCCCTACGAGCAGTACTTC.

V gene TRBV5-4 combines with J gene TRBJ1-2; D gene ambiguous. The length of the CDR3 is 12 residues. V lost 4 bases and J 8 bases, leaving 12 bases between the germline ends. Germline CDR1 reads SGHNT; CDR2 reads YYREEE (reference sequence). The CDR3 loop is CASSPDVGGYTF. DNA of the CDR3: TGTGCCAGCAGCCCTGACGTGGGAGGCTACACCTTC.

The chain has TRBV29-1 and TRBJ1-1; D gene uncertain. Germline lookup yields CDR1 SQVTM and CDR2 ANQGSEA. The CDR3 totals 10 residues. The V end lost 5 bases, the J end lost 3 bases, and 4 bases lay between the germline ends. The CDR3 loop is CSVLDTEAFF. DNA for the CDR3: TGCAGCGTTCTCGACACTGAAGCTTTCTTT. The full variable domain, with the rest looked up from reference TRBV29-1 and TRBJ1-1, is SAVISQKPSRDICQRGTSLTIQCQVDSQVTMMFWYRQQPGQSLTLIATANQGSEATYESGFVIDKFPISRPNLTFSTLTVSNMSPEDSSIYLCSVLDTEAFFGQGTRLTVV.

J is TRBJ1-2 and V is TRBV6-1, with no clear D. Trimming shortened V by 3 bases and J by 3 bases, and 8 bases separated the two germline ends. CDR1 is MNHNS, CDR2 SASEGT, per germline. There are 13 residues in the CDR3. The CDR3 loop is CASSDISYYGYTF. The DNA of the CDR3 is TGTGCCAGCAGTGATATCAGCTACTATGGCTACACCTTC.

The chain uses TRBV11-2 and TRBJ2-6; no clear D gene. The germline V and J ends were trimmed by 2 bases and 2 bases, with 10 bases remaining between them. The CDR3 sequence is 16 residues long. Germline CDR1 SGHAT, CDR2 FQNNGV. The CDR3 sequence is CASSLFPATGANVLTF. The CDR3 coding sequence is TGTGCCAGCAGCTTATTCCCAGCTACTGGGGCCAACGTCCTGACTTTC. The full variable domain, its missing parts supplied by reference TRBV11-2 and TRBJ2-6, is EAGVAQSPRYKIIEKRQSVAFWCNPISGHATLYWYQQILGQGPKLLIQFQNNGVVDDSQLPKDRFSAERLKGVDSTLKIQPAKLEDSAVYLCASSLFPATGANVLTFGAGSRLTVL.

The rearrangement links TRBV7-2 to TRBJ1-4; maybe TRBD1 (5 bases). This CDR3 is 13 amino acids long. Germline values: CDR1 SGHTA, CDR2 FQGNSA. Deletions cut 3 bases from V and 8 bases from J, with 10 bases between. CDR3 residues: CASSFEPGEKLFF. For the CDR3, the DNA is TGTGCCAGCAGCTTTGAACCAGGGGAAAAACTGTTTTTT.

The rearrangement uses TRBV30 and TRBJ2-2, with 7 bases that match TRBD2. Germline V gene sequence: CDR1 GTSNPN, CDR2 SVGIG (reference sequence). The CDR3 spans 13 residues. Trimming took 5 bases from V and 0 from J; bases not matched to a gene: 0. CDR3 residues: CAWGGANTGELFF. The CDR3 DNA sequence: TGTGCCTGGGGGGGGGCGAACACCGGGGAGCTGTTTTTT.

This clone showed up just a few times. This chain links TRBV27 with TRBJ2-1, with D perhaps being TRBD1 or TRBD2 (7 bases each). The V end was cut by 0 bases, the J end by 10 bases, with 16 bases between. CDR1 MNHEY and CDR2 SMNVEV come from the germline V gene (reference sequence). This CDR3 is built from 15 residues. The CDR3 bases are TGTGCCAGCAGTTTATCTAGCGTCAGGGGGGGAGAGCAGTTCTTC. Its protein product is CASSLSSVRGGEQFF.

This chain links TRBV11-2 with TRBJ2-5; TRBD1 might be the D (5 bases). Germline CDR1 and CDR2: SGHAT and FQNNGV. This CDR3 contains 13 residues. The germline V and J ends were trimmed by 5 bases and 3 bases, with 10 bases remaining between them. CDR3 in DNA: TGTGCCAGCAGCCTCCGACAGAAAGAGACCCAGTACTTC. Its protein product is CASSLRQKETQYF.

This clone was counted between two and nine times. The genes are TRBV19 and TRBJ2-6; TRBD1 aligns across 7 bases. This CDR3 has 18 residues. Trimming removed 5 bases from V and 2 bases from J; junction bases left unmatched: 12. Germline V gene sequence: CDR1 LNHDA, CDR2 SQIVND (reference sequence). CDR3 loop: CASSLHYRGGAGANVLTF. Written as DNA, the CDR3 is TGTGCCAGTAGTCTACACTATCGAGGGGGCGCTGGGGCCAACGTCCTGACTTTC.

The CDR3, as DNA: TGCGCCAGCAGCCAAGATGGGAGCGGGGAGGCTTTCTTT. This translates into CASSQDGSGEAFF. The V and J genes are TRBV4-1 and TRBJ1-1, with unresolved D. Germline CDR1 reads MGHRA; CDR2 reads YSYEKL. The CDR3 sequence is 13 residues long. Trimming took off 0 bases at V and 11 bases at J, with 13 bases between the two ends.

V gene TRBV14 combines with J gene TRBJ2-2, with D uncertain. CDR1 and CDR2 (germline): SGHDN, FVKESK. The CDR3 totals 16 residues. V lost 0 bases to trimming and J lost 0 bases, with 8 bases between them. The CDR3 loop is CASSQDLVSNTGELFF. The CDR3 DNA follows: TGTGCCAGCAGCCAAGATTTGGTATCGAACACCGGGGAGCTGTTTTTT. Supplemented by reference TRBV14 and TRBJ2-2, the full variable domain reads EAGVTQFPSHSVIEKGQTVTLRCDPISGHDNLYWYRRVMGKEIKFLLHFVKESKQDESGMPNNRFLAERTGGTYSTLKVQPAELEDSGVYFCASSQDLVSNTGELFFGEGSRLTVL.

Comment on this clone: Other nucleotide sequences in the sample specify the same CDR3. The chain carries TRBV7-9 and TRBJ2-5; D gene unclear. The CDR3 runs to 11 residues. V was cut by 3 bases and J by 5 bases, with 4 bases left in between. Germline CDR1 is SEHNR and CDR2 is FQNEAQ (reference sequence). CDR3 in amino acids: CASSLAETQYF. The CDR3 nucleotides are TGTGCCAGCAGCTTGGCGGAGACCCAGTACTTC.

This chain links TRBV11-2 with TRBJ1-1; D is undetermined. The CDR3 is made up of 12 amino acids. V lost 4 bases to trimming and J lost 3 bases, with 6 bases between them. Germline loops: CDR1 SGHAT, CDR2 FQNNGV. The CDR3 region has the DNA TGTGCCAGCAGCTCGCGGGACACTGAAGCTTTCTTT. Its protein is CASSSRDTEAFF.

The chain carries TRBV5-4 and TRBJ2-1; 10 bases are shared with TRBD2. The CDR3 totals 18 residues. Germline CDR1 is SGHNT and CDR2 is YYREEE (reference sequence). V lost 3 bases, J lost 1 base, and 10 bases stayed unmatched. CDR3 loop: CASSSGTSVLSSYNEQFF. The CDR3 DNA reads as TGTGCCAGCAGCTCAGGGACTAGCGTGTTAAGTTCCTACAATGAGCAGTTCTTC.

The rearrangement joins TRBV28 to TRBJ1-5, with 8 bases lining up with TRBD1. CDR1 is MDHEN and CDR2 is SYDVKM in the germline V gene. The ends lost 5 bases at V and 3 bases at J; junction bases unmatched: 6. CDR3 length: 15 residues. CDR3 in amino acids: CASSIGQGDNQPQHF. The CDR3 nucleotides are TGTGCCAGCAGTATCGGACAGGGAGACAATCAGCCCCAGCATTTT.

The chain couples TRBV6-5 to TRBJ1-2, with D possibly being TRBD1 (5 bases). Germline loops: CDR1 MNHEY, CDR2 SVGAGI. The CDR3 sequence is 11 residues long. The DNA for the CDR3 is TGTGCGACCGGGACGGTTTATGGCTACACCTTC. It translates to CATGTVYGYTF.

This sequence joins TRBV6-1 and TRBJ2-3, with TRBD2 identical over 8 bases. This CDR3 has 18 residues. The junction had 8 bases not matched to a gene; V was cut back by 0 bases and J by 0 bases. The V gene's germline CDR1 is MNHNS and CDR2 SASEGT. CDR3 sequence: CASSEAGGRPASTDTQYF. The DNA for the CDR3 is TGTGCCAGCAGTGAAGCGGGCGGGAGGCCCGCGAGCACAGATACGCAGTATTTT.

This clone turned up a few times. This rearrangement joins TRBV6-5 to TRBJ1-1; D may be TRBD1 (6 bases). Trimming took 5 bases from V and 3 from J, leaving 13 bases between them. Germline V gene sequence: CDR1 MNHEY, CDR2 SVGAGI. The CDR3 has 14 residues. The CDR3 nucleotides read TGTGCCAGCAGTCGCCCGGACAGTTACACTGAAGCTTTCTTT. Translating it yields CASSRPDSYTEAFF.

This clone has only a few counts. The rearrangement uses TRBV28 and TRBJ2-7, with 7 bases that match TRBD2. Germline values: CDR1 MDHEN, CDR2 SYDVKM. V was pared by 2 bases and J by 5 bases, with 3 bases of the junction left unmatched. This CDR3 is 13 amino acids long. CDR3 sequence: CASSLIGRDEQYF. The DNA of the CDR3 is TGTGCCAGCAGTTTAATAGGGAGGGACGAGCAGTACTTC.

The chain joins TRBV3-1 (or the pseudogene TRBV3-2) to TRBJ2-3; D is perhaps TRBD2 (7 bases). The germline gives CDR1 LGHDT, CDR2 YNNKEL (reference sequence). Trimming stripped 1 base from V and 4 bases from J, with 15 bases between. The CDR3 is 16 amino acids. The CDR3 coding sequence is TGTGCCAGCAGCCAAGGACCGGGGGGCAGGGCAGATACGCAGTATTTT. Translation: CASSQGPGGRADTQYF.

This clone was seen once. This chain connects TRBV5-1 to TRBJ2-3; a weak D match, TRBD2 (6 bases). Trimming removed 5 bases at V and 0 bases at J, with 13 bases between. Germline V gene data show CDR1 as SGHRS and CDR2 as YFSETQ. The CDR3 sequence is 15 residues long. Here the CDR3 reads CASRFGGTSTDTQYF. The CDR3 region has the DNA TGCGCCAGCAGATTCGGCGGGACTAGCACAGATACGCAGTATTTT. Complete variable domain (other parts from reference TRBV5-1 and TRBJ2-3): KAGVTQTPRYLIKTRGQQVTLSCSPISGHRSVSWYQQTPGQGLQFLFEYFSETQRNKGNFPGRFSGRQFSNSRSEMNVSTLELGDSALYLCASRFGGTSTDTQYFGPGTRLTVL.

This sequence joins TRBV3-1 (or the pseudogene TRBV3-2) and TRBJ1-2, with TRBD1 matching over 11 bases. The length of the CDR3 is 15 residues. J lost 2 bases, V lost 4 bases, and 3 bases had no gene match. Germline V gene sequence: CDR1 LGHDT, CDR2 YNNKEL (reference sequence). CDR3 loop: CASSRGQGANYGYTF. CDR3 nucleotides: TGTGCCAGCAGCCGTGGACAGGGGGCGAACTATGGCTACACCTTC.